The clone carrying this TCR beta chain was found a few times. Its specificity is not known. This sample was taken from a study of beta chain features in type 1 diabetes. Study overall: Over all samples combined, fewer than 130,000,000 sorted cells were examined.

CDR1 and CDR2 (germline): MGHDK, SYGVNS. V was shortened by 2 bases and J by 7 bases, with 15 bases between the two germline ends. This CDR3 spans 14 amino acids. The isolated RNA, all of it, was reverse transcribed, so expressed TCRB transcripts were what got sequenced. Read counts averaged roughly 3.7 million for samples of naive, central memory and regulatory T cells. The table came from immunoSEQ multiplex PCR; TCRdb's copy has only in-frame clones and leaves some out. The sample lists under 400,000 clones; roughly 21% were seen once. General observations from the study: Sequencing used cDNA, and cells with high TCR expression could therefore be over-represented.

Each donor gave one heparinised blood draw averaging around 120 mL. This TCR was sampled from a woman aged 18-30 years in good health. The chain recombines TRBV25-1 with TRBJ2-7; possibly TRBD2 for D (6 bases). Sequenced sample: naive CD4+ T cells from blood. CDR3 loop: CASSERVAAGEQYF. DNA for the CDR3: TGTGCCAGCAGTGAAAGGGTCGCCGCGGGAGAGCAGTACTTC.